This T cell receptor beta chain was recovered during a study of post-analysis software for immune sequencing data. General study results and limits: F measure grouped same-batch samples tightly together. A few TRBV segments were significantly more frequent in patients than in controls. TRBV5-6, TRBV5-1 and TRBV20-1 were among these segments.

Germline assignment: CDR1 LNHDA and CDR2 SQIVND (reference sequence). Trimming stripped 6 bases from V and 1 base from J, with 15 bases between. This CDR3 comprises 16 residues. The TCR beta cDNA libraries carried unique molecular identifiers. Some 500,000 cDNA molecules were obtained from roughly 1 to 10 million T cells. TCRdb recomputed calls from the PCR reads with MiXCR, one row per CDR3 protein. The table shows about 570,000 distinct CDR3 sequences, with around a third occurring only once. Details on this clonotype: Its matching antigen is unknown.

This clonotype was sampled from a girl aged 2-17 years with multiple sclerosis. The chain links TRBV19 to TRBJ2-2; D is uncertain. Sequencing used blood. In DNA form, the CDR3 reads TGTGCCAGTAGCCTGGGGATAGGCGGGAACACCGGGGAGCTGTTTTTT. As protein: CASSLGIGGNTGELFF.